Described below is a single T cell receptor beta chain sequence and its context. Donors had no recently reported acute infections or vaccinations and were HIV-negative. The data originate from a study of shared clonotypes between healthy human individuals. Splitting of each subset's genomic DNA was done evenly across several immunoSEQ plates. Under the authors' procedure: In the immunoSEQ data, sequences were junction-only and lacked quality scores, so filtering differed. Profiling relied on immunoSEQ multiplex PCR, and the TCRdb table lists in-frame clones only, not all of them. V and J calls and clone size are those listed in that table; D and trimming were worked out from the DNA. The repertoire includes 980,000 or so clones, approximately 76% of them detected once, and about 1.5% sits in the top ten. The TCR originated in a man between 18 and 29 years old in good health. Sequencing was done on a sample of memory CD4+ T cells sorted from blood. The subset here: CD45RA-negative fraction.

In DNA, the CDR3 is TGCAGCGTCTCTCCGACTAGCGGGGCCACAGATACGCAGTATTTT. This encodes CSVSPTSGATDTQYF. V is TRBV29-1 and J is TRBJ2-3; TRBD2 matches at 11 bases. V shed 6 bases and J 2 bases; nucleotides not matched to a gene: 7. The CDR3 consists of 15 residues. Looked up from germline, CDR1 is SQVTM and CDR2 is ANQGSEA.